Shown below are 27 T cell receptor beta chains from a single sample sequenced in a study of T cell responses to AZD1222 COVID-19 vaccine. Assay used: immunoSEQ multiplex PCR; TCRdb lists only in-frame clones, some missing. The sample contains roughly 140,000 clones, more than 70% of which appear only once. The input for sequencing was peripheral blood, taken on day 0 of AZD1222 vaccination. The receptors derive from an adult in good health.

The CDR3 sequence: CASRKTSGGHTGELFF. Written as DNA, the CDR3 is TGTGCCAGCAGAAAGACTAGCGGGGGCCACACCGGGGAGCTGTTTTTT. The chain couples TRBV6-4 to TRBJ2-2; 12 positions agree with TRBD2. Trimming removed 6 bases from V and 3 bases from J; junction bases left unmatched: 5. From germline, CDR1 is MRHNA and CDR2 SNTAGT. This CDR3 comprises 16 residues.

The chain uses TRBV19 and TRBJ2-7; maybe TRBD1 (6 bases). The CDR3 runs 15 residues. V lost 2 bases and J lost 2, with 13 bases in between. CDR1 LNHDA and CDR2 SQIVND come from the germline V gene (reference sequence). The CDR3 loop reads CASSITKDRTYEQYF. Here the CDR3 DNA reads TGTGCCAGTAGTATAACAAAGGACAGAACCTACGAGCAGTACTTC.

The V gene is TRBV11-1, the J gene TRBJ1-1; possible D gene TRBD1, 5 bases. The germline V and J ends were trimmed by 5 bases and 8 bases, with 15 bases remaining between them. This CDR3 spans 13 amino acids. In germline, CDR1 is SGHAT, CDR2 FQDESV (reference sequence). For the CDR3, the DNA is TGTGCCAGCAGCCGCCCGACAGTGGAAGAAGCTTTCTTT. Its translation is CASSRPTVEEAFF.

A few counts support this clone. The chain uses TRBV6-5 and TRBJ2-2; 11 nucleotides line up with TRBD2. The CDR3 runs 15 residues. The germline gives CDR1 MNHEY, CDR2 SVGAGI. Trimming removed 6 bases from V and 5 bases from J; junction bases left unmatched: 5. CDR3 coding DNA: TGTGCCAGCAGGGCACTAGCGGGGGATACCGGGGAGCTGTTTTTT. The encoded protein is CASRALAGDTGELFF.

This clone occurred a few times. This chain connects TRBV5-6 to TRBJ1-1; D not certain. CDR3 length: 15 amino acids. Deletions cut 3 bases from V and 0 bases from J, with 12 bases between. Germline V lookup: CDR1 SGHDT, CDR2 YYEEEE. CDR3 DNA sequence: TGTGCCAGCAGCTCACCGGGGTCCTTGAACACTGAAGCTTTCTTT. Translation gives CASSSPGSLNTEAFF.

This clone was seen just once. V gene TRBV9 combines with J gene TRBJ1-1, with a weak D call TRBD1 (6 bases). V dropped 0 bases and J dropped 8 bases, with 11 bases sitting between them. Germline V gives CDR1 SGDLS, CDR2 YYNGEE. CDR3 length: 13 residues. CDR3 bases: TGTGCCAGCAGCGTAGCAGGGGCTAAGGAAGCTTTCTTT. Protein sequence: CASSVAGAKEAFF.

The CDR3 DNA reads TGTGCCAGTAGTATTGGAGGGCGAGGCAATCAGCCCCAGCATTTT. Translation: CASSIGGRGNQPQHF. The chain uses TRBV19 and TRBJ1-5, with D uncertain. With 3 bases removed from V and 2 bases from J, the gap between germline ends came to 11 bases. CDR3 length equals 15 residues. Germline values: CDR1 LNHDA, CDR2 SQIVND (reference sequence).

Points on this clone: This sample also contains other DNA sequences that code for the same CDR3. This chain links TRBV6-5 with TRBJ1-4, with D maybe TRBD1 (6 bases). The germline CDR1 and CDR2 sequences are MNHEY and SVGAGI. The length of the CDR3 is 11 residues. Trimming cost V 9 bases and J 5 bases, with 7 bases left between them. The CDR3 region has the DNA TGTGCCAGTGGACAGAATGAAAAACTGTTTTTT. This gives the protein CASGQNEKLFF.

The V gene is TRBV5-1, the J gene TRBJ1-2; D possibly corresponds to TRBD1 (6 bases). CDR1 and CDR2 (germline): SGHRS, YFSETQ. The V end was cut by 3 bases, the J end by 0 bases, with 9 bases between. The CDR3 has 14 amino acids. The CDR3 region is CASSYGTSNYGYTF. In DNA, the CDR3 is TGCGCCAGCAGCTACGGGACATCTAACTATGGCTACACCTTC.

CDR3 sequence (DNA): TGCGCCAGCAGCCAAGGTGTCGTCACGGGTGAAAAACTGTTTTTT. It encodes CASSQGVVTGEKLFF. This chain connects TRBV4-1 to TRBJ1-4, with D uncertain. The V end lost 1 base, the J end lost 7 bases, and 13 bases lay between the germline ends. Germline lookup yields CDR1 MGHRA and CDR2 YSYEKL. The CDR3 sequence is 15 residues long.

The rearrangement uses TRBV5-6 and TRBJ1-1; possible D gene TRBD1, 5 bases. Trimming stripped 3 bases from V and 1 base from J, with 19 bases between. The length of the CDR3 is 17 residues. Germline V CDR1 and CDR2: SGHDT, YYEEEE. The CDR3 nucleotides read TGTGCCAGCAGCTGGGAGGGGTTGTGGCGGAAGAACACTGAAGCTTTCTTT. Translation gives CASSWEGLWRKNTEAFF.

The chain joins TRBV24-1 to TRBJ1-2; 7 bases fit TRBD1. CDR1 and CDR2 (germline): KGHDR, SFDVKD. V gave up 5 bases and J gave up 3 bases; unmatched junction bases: 5. The CDR3 extends over 14 amino acids. CDR3 bases: TGTGCCACCAGTGCCCCAGACAGGGACTATGGCTACACCTTC. Amino acid sequence: CATSAPDRDYGYTF.

V is TRBV2 and J is TRBJ1-2; D remains unclear. Germline CDR1 and CDR2: SNHLY and FYNNEI. The CDR3 is made up of 12 amino acids. The V end lost 6 bases, the J end lost 5 bases, and 10 bases lay between the germline ends. CDR3: CASRKDDYGYTF. CDR3 DNA: TGTGCCAGCAGAAAGGACGATTATGGCTACACCTTC.

The genes are TRBV3-1 (or the pseudogene TRBV3-2) and TRBJ1-2, with TRBD1 matching over 7 bases. Germline values: CDR1 LGHDT, CDR2 YNNKEL (reference sequence). This CDR3 comprises 15 residues. J was trimmed by 0 bases and V by 2 bases; bases with no gene match: 3. The CDR3 spells CASSQPGTANYGYTF. The CDR3 region has the DNA TGTGCCAGCAGCCAACCCGGGACAGCTAACTATGGCTACACCTTC.

This clone was seen just once. This chain connects TRBV18 to TRBJ1-1, with 8 positions matching TRBD1. CDR1 is KGHSH, CDR2 LQKENI, per germline. The CDR3 contains 14 residues. V trimming: 4 bases; J trimming: 4 bases; junction bases outside the gene matches: 5. The CDR3 nucleotides are TGTGCCAGCTCACGACCAGGGGGCTCCACTGAAGCTTTCTTT. Translated: CASSRPGGSTEAFF.

This chain links TRBV5-8 with TRBJ1-5; D gene uncertain. Germline V CDR1 and CDR2: SGHTS, YDEGEE. V shed 7 bases and J shed 9 bases, with 11 bases lying between them. There are 11 residues in the CDR3. CDR3 bases: TGTGCCAGCGATGCTTTATGGCCCCAGCATTTT. Its protein product is CASDALWPQHF.

The chain is built from TRBV20-1 and TRBJ1-1; no clear D. Germline V gene lookup returns CDR1 DFQATT and CDR2 SNEGSKA (reference sequence). Trimming cost V 5 bases and J 4 bases, with 14 bases left between them. This CDR3 is built from 13 residues. The CDR3 region has the DNA TGCAGTGCTGGTGGGTTACGGGCCACTGAAGCTTTCTTT. It yields the protein CSAGGLRATEAFF.

V and J are TRBV19 and TRBJ2-7; no clear D. Germline CDR1 is LNHDA and CDR2 is SQIVND (reference sequence). The CDR3 has 13 residues. Trimming pared 3 bases from V and 2 bases from J, leaving 8 bases between. The DNA of the CDR3 is TGTGCCAGTAGTATCTCAGAAACCTACGAGCAGTACTTC. Protein product: CASSISETYEQYF.

V gene TRBV7-2 combines with J gene TRBJ2-2; weak D call: TRBD2 (5 bases). This CDR3 spans 15 amino acids. The V gene lost 5 bases and the J gene lost 7 bases, with 17 bases spanning the gap. Per germline, CDR1 SGHTA and CDR2 FQGNSA. This CDR3 is CASSPRGRRGGELFF. The DNA of the CDR3 is TGTGCCAGCAGCCCTCGAGGGCGCCGGGGCGGGGAGCTGTTTTTT.

V is TRBV11-2 and J is TRBJ1-6, with 7 positions matching TRBD1. The germline CDR1 and CDR2 sequences are SGHAT and FQNNGV. V dropped 5 bases and J dropped 14; count of bases not matched to a gene: 9. This CDR3 comprises 13 residues. CDR3 protein: CASSTGQRITLHF. In nucleotides, the CDR3 is TGTGCCAGCAGCACGGGACAGCGAATCACCCTCCACTTT.

V usage is TRBV18 and J usage is TRBJ1-1, with D hard to call. The CDR3 has 11 residues. V lost 4 bases and J lost 5, with 5 bases in between. Germline lookup yields CDR1 KGHSH and CDR2 LQKENI. The CDR3 nucleotides are TGTGCCAGCTCACTGGTGACTGAAGCTTTCTTT. It codes for CASSLVTEAFF.

This clone was picked up a small number of times. This rearrangement joins TRBV3-1 (or the pseudogene TRBV3-2) to TRBJ1-2; a possible D gene is TRBD1 (6 bases). Between the trimmed V and J ends, which lost 1 base and 7 bases, there was a span of 22 bases. There are 17 residues in the CDR3. Germline CDR1 LGHDT, CDR2 YNNKEL (reference sequence). CDR3 DNA sequence: TGTGCCAGCAGCCAAGTCTTGGGTAAAGGGGGGCCGAGTGGCTACACCTTC. Protein: CASSQVLGKGGPSGYTF.

The chain links TRBV7-2 to TRBJ1-1; 7 bases are shared with TRBD1. Germline CDR1 and CDR2: SGHTA and FQGNSA. V lost 1 base, J lost 4 bases, and 6 bases stayed unmatched. This CDR3 has 15 residues. As DNA, the CDR3 is TGTGCCAGCAGCTTAGTGGCAGGGGGGGGCACTGAAGCTTTCTTT. Encoded protein: CASSLVAGGGTEAFF.

This clone was seen a single time. The chain recombines TRBV7-2 with TRBJ1-5, with D unresolved. V was clipped by 5 bases and J by 0 bases, with 8 bases between them. This CDR3 has 14 residues. The germline V gene encodes CDR1 SGHTA and CDR2 FQGNSA. Here the CDR3 reads CASSQSYSNQPQHF. The CDR3 nucleotides are TGTGCCAGCAGCCAATCGTATAGCAATCAGCCCCAGCATTTT. The variable domain in full, completed from reference TRBV7-2 and TRBJ1-5, reads GAGVSQSPSNKVTEKGKDVELRCDPISGHTALYWYRQSLGQGLEFLIYFQGNSAPDKSGLPSDRFSAERTGGSVSTLTIQRTQQEDSAVYLCASSQSYSNQPQHFGDGTRLSIL.

This rearrangement joins TRBV6-5 to TRBJ1-1; D not resolved. Germline V gene sequence: CDR1 MNHEY, CDR2 SVGAGI. Trimming pared 2 bases from V and 4 bases from J, leaving 8 bases between. This CDR3 is 13 amino acids long. CDR3 residues: CASSYTSRTEAFF. DNA for the CDR3: TGTGCCAGCAGTTACACATCTCGCACTGAAGCTTTCTTT.

The chain employs TRBV2 and TRBJ1-2; perhaps TRBD1 as D (6 bases). Germline lookup yields CDR1 SNHLY and CDR2 FYNNEI. Trimming cost V 7 bases and J 3 bases, with 18 bases left between them. CDR3 size: 15 residues. The CDR3 DNA is TGTGCCAGCAATAAACCAGACAGGTTGGACTATGGCTACACCTTC. Translation gives CASNKPDRLDYGYTF.

This chain uses TRBV6-1 with TRBJ2-1; 8 positions match TRBD1. J was trimmed by 4 bases and V by 1 base; bases with no gene match: 6. Looked up from germline, CDR1 is MNHNS and CDR2 is SASEGT. This CDR3 has 16 residues. DNA for the CDR3: TGTGCCAGCAGTGAAGTCCCGGGACAGGCGTACAATGAGCAGTTCTTC. The encoded protein is CASSEVPGQAYNEQFF.